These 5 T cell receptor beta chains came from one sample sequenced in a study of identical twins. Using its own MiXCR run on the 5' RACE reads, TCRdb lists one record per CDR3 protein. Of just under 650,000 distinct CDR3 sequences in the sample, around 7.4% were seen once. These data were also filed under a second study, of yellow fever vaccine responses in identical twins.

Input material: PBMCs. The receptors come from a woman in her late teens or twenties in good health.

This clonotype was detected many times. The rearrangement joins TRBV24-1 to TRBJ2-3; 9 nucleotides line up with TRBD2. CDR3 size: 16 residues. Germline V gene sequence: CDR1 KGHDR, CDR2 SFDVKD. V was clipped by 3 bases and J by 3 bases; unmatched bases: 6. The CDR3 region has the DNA TGTGCCACCAGTGATCTTAGCGGGGGACAAACAGATACGCAGTATTTT. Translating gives CATSDLSGGQTDTQYF.

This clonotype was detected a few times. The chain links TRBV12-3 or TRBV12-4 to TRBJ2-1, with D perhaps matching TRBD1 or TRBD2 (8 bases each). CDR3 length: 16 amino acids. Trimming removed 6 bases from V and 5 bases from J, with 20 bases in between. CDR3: CASRGERGTGDNEQFF. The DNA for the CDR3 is TGTGCCAGCAGGGGTGAGCGGGGGACAGGCGACAATGAGCAGTTCTTC.

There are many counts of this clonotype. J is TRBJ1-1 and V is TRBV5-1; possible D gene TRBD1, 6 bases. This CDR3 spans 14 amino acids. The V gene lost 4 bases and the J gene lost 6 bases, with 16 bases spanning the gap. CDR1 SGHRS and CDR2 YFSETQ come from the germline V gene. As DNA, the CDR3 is TGCGCCAGCAGCATCACAGGGTATTCGGCTGAAGCTTTCTTT. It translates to CASSITGYSAEAFF.

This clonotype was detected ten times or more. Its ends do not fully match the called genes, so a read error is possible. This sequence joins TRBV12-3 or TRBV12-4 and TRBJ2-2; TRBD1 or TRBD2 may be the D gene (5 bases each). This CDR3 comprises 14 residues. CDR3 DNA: TGCGCCAGCAGCTTGGGGACCAACACCGGGGAGCTGTTTTTT. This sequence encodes CASSLGTNTGELFF.

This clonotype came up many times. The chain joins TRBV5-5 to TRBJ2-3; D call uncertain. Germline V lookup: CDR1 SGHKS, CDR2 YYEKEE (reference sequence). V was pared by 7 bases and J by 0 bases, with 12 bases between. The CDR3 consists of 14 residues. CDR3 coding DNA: TGTGCCAGCGCGGAGCAGACTAGCACAGATACGCAGTATTTT. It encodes CASAEQTSTDTQYF.